This entry lists 26 T cell receptor beta chains sequenced from one sample in a study of blood T cells in healthy people across ages. Then a second PCR, running about 7 to 11 cycles, was carried out with a sample-barcoded 5' primer and a J-beta primer mix. MiXCR, run by TCRdb on the 5' RACE reads, gives a single entry per CDR3 protein. The sample records roughly 1,700,000 distinct CDR3 sequences, 25% to 30% being singletons. The sequenced material came from blood. The source is a woman aged 25 to 39 in good health.

This clonotype occurred a few times. This CDR3 is CAWRVISGWSTDTQYF. The CDR3 coding sequence is TGTGCCTGGAGGGTAATATCGGGGTGGAGCACAGATACGCAGTATTTT. The genes are TRBV30 and TRBJ2-3, with a tentative D call TRBD2 (5 bases). The germline V gene encodes CDR1 GTSNPN and CDR2 SVGIG (reference sequence). V was shortened by 3 bases and J by 0 bases, with 16 bases between the two germline ends. The CDR3 totals 16 residues.

This chain connects TRBV12-3 or TRBV12-4 to TRBJ1-1, with 9 positions matching TRBD1. CDR3 length: 14 residues. V lost 5 bases and J lost 8; bases outside the gene matches: 9. The CDR3 sequence is CASSPRDRVSEAFF. The CDR3 nucleotides read TGTGCCAGCAGTCCCCGGGACAGGGTTTCGGAAGCTTTCTTT.

In its sample, this clonotype was seen a few times. The chain couples TRBV2 to TRBJ2-1, with unresolved D. The CDR3 has 13 residues. Germline loops: CDR1 SNHLY, CDR2 FYNNEI. The ends were cut back, 6 bases at V and 5 bases at J, with 11 bases in the middle. Written as DNA, the CDR3 is TGTGCCAGCAGGGCTGACAACAACAATGAGCAGTTCTTC. This gives the protein CASRADNNNEQFF.

The chain recombines TRBV29-1 with TRBJ1-4, with TRBD1 matching 9 bases. Germline V gives CDR1 SQVTM, CDR2 ANQGSEA. This CDR3 contains 16 residues. Losses at the gene ends were 7 bases for V and 4 bases for J; bases not matched to a gene: 13. CDR3: CSGSGTGRSGNEKLFF. The DNA for the CDR3 is TGCAGCGGATCCGGGACAGGGAGGTCTGGTAATGAAAAACTGTTTTTT.

This clonotype was seen at least ten times. The V and J genes are TRBV20-1 and TRBJ2-7, with TRBD2 matching 7 bases. The CDR3 spans 15 residues. Germline values: CDR1 DFQATT, CDR2 SNEGSKA (reference sequence). The junction had 11 bases not matched to a gene; V was cut back by 1 base and J by 5 bases. The CDR3 DNA reads TGCAGTGCTAGAGGGGAGGGAGCCCCCTTAAACGAGCAGTACTTC. Encoded protein: CSARGEGAPLNEQYF.

The table lists this clonotype with many counts. The chain combines TRBV7-6 with TRBJ2-5; tentative D call: TRBD2 (5 bases). The DNA end favors TRBJ2-7, so the J call may be wrong. In germline, CDR1 is SGHVS, CDR2 FNYEAQ. The CDR3 has 16 residues. Written as DNA, the CDR3 is TGTGCCAGCAGCTTAGGGCTAGCAGACGTTTTGGGCGAGCAGTACTTC. Translation gives CASSLGLADVLGEQYF.

This clonotype turned up a few times. The chain recombines TRBV7-2 with TRBJ2-1, with D possibly being TRBD1 (6 bases). Trimming shortened V by 1 base and J by 9 bases, and 13 bases separated the two germline ends. Germline CDR1 is SGHTA and CDR2 is FQGNSA. CDR3 length equals 14 residues. Here the CDR3 reads CASSLGPGQFEQFF. The CDR3 DNA is TGTGCCAGCAGCTTAGGGCCCGGACAGTTTGAGCAGTTCTTC.

The chain is built from TRBV7-2 and TRBJ1-1, with TRBD1 as a possible D gene (5 bases). This CDR3 is 13 amino acids long. Germline-derived CDR1 and CDR2 are SGHTA and FQGNSA. Trimming stripped 1 base from V and 6 bases from J, with 9 bases between. CDR3 nucleotide sequence: TGTGCCAGCAGCTTAGTCGGGGGACCTGAAGCTTTCTTT. Residues: CASSLVGGPEAFF.

The V gene is TRBV6-6, the J gene TRBJ2-5; the match to TRBD1 covers 7 bases. V shed 8 bases, J shed 11 bases, and the junction held 14 bases outside the gene matches. The CDR3 consists of 13 residues. The germline gives CDR1 MNHNY, CDR2 SVGAGI (reference sequence). DNA for the CDR3: TGTGCCAGCCGACAGGGAGTAGGTCTCGGGCAGTACTTC. This translates into CASRQGVGLGQYF.

The rearrangement links TRBV5-1 to TRBJ2-1; TRBD2 agrees at 10 bases. CDR1 is SGHRS, CDR2 YFSETQ, per germline. CDR3 size: 16 residues. The ends lost 0 bases at V and 6 bases at J; junction bases unmatched: 6. CDR3 region: CASSLGGTSAINEQFF. DNA of the CDR3: TGCGCCAGCAGCTTGGGAGGGACTAGCGCTATCAATGAGCAGTTCTTC.

This clonotype was counted many times. This chain uses TRBV28 with TRBJ2-7; 8 bases match TRBD2. Germline V CDR1 and CDR2: MDHEN, SYDVKM. The CDR3 is 15 amino acids. V shed 4 bases, J shed 0 bases, and the junction held 5 bases outside the gene matches. For the CDR3, the DNA is TGTGCCAGCAGTTCCCCCGGGGGGGACTCCTACGAGCAGTACTTC. Translating gives CASSSPGGDSYEQYF.

The chain combines TRBV11-3 with TRBJ1-1, with D maybe TRBD1 (5 bases). The CDR3 consists of 14 residues. The germline V gene has CDR1 SGHNT and CDR2 YENEEA. V was trimmed by 5 bases and J by 4 bases, leaving 14 bases between them. CDR3 amino acids: CASSGSPGTTEAFF. The CDR3 DNA is TGTGCCAGCAGCGGCAGTCCGGGGACCACTGAAGCTTTCTTT.

This clonotype came up a few times. The gene calls are TRBV7-9 and TRBJ2-1; D not resolved. V lost 4 bases and J lost 3, with 10 bases in between. The germline V gene encodes CDR1 SEHNR and CDR2 FQNEAQ (reference sequence). The CDR3 sequence is 14 residues long. The CDR3 reads CASSYRSLYNEQFF. DNA for the CDR3: TGTGCCAGCAGCTACCGTTCCCTCTACAATGAGCAGTTCTTC.

This clonotype was observed a few times. The CDR3 spells CATSRGQGRETQYF. CDR3 DNA: TGTGCCACCAGCAGAGGGCAGGGGCGGGAGACCCAGTACTTC. The gene calls are TRBV15 and TRBJ2-5, with D maybe TRBD1 (6 bases). CDR3 length: 14 residues. The V gene lost 1 base and the J gene lost 5 bases, with 11 bases spanning the gap. Germline CDR1 reads LNHNV; CDR2 reads YYDKDF (reference sequence).

Remarks on this clonotype: The junction departs from the called germline gene at one end, perhaps through a read error. The V and J genes are TRBV9 and TRBJ1-6; D is perhaps TRBD1 (6 bases). This CDR3 region has 13 residues. CDR1 and CDR2 from the germline V gene are SGDLS and YYNGEE. The CDR3 bases are TGTGCCGGCAGCGTGGACAGCGTGGGGGCCCTCCACTTT. Translated: CAGSVDSVGALHF.

Only a few counts were recorded for this clonotype. The V gene is TRBV10-3, the J gene TRBJ1-5, with unresolved D. In germline, CDR1 is ENHRY, CDR2 SYGVKD. V was cut by 3 bases and J by 4 bases, with 7 bases left in between. The CDR3 has 13 residues. CDR3 sequence: CAISDSENQPQHF. CDR3 nucleotide sequence: TGTGCCATCAGTGACAGCGAGAATCAGCCCCAGCATTTT.

Notes on this clonotype: The junction does not match germline at one end; this may be a read error. The chain combines TRBV20-1 with TRBJ1-4; TRBD1 matches at 7 bases. The length of the CDR3 is 15 residues. Germline V gene lookup returns CDR1 DFQATT and CDR2 SNEGSKA (reference sequence). In nucleotides, the CDR3 is TGCAGTGCTTCGAGGACAGGAGGAGCTAATGAAAAACGGTTTTTT. The encoded protein is CSASRTGGANEKRFF.

This clonotype came up a few times. One end of the junction is discordant with germline, which a read error may explain. The chain's CDR3 is CAGSLASPPDTQYF. In DNA form, the CDR3 reads TGCGCCGGCAGCTTAGCCTCCCCCCCAGATACGCAGTATTTT. The chain has TRBV5-1 and TRBJ2-3; D not resolved. Germline loops: CDR1 SGHRS, CDR2 YFSETQ. CDR3 size: 14 residues.

This chain connects TRBV12-3 or TRBV12-4 to TRBJ1-1, with D unclear. V dropped 3 bases and J dropped 1 base, with 9 bases sitting between them. This CDR3 is built from 14 residues. The CDR3 spells CASSLRSWNTEAFF. CDR3 bases: TGTGCCAGCAGTTTGCGCAGCTGGAACACTGAAGCTTTCTTT.

Note on this clonotype: The junction departs from germline at one end; a sequencing error may be responsible. The chain recombines TRBV2 with TRBJ2-7; TRBD1 or TRBD2 may be the D gene (5 bases each). The length of the CDR3 is 12 residues. Germline values: CDR1 SNHLY, CDR2 FYNNEI. The chain's CDR3 is CASSGDGYERYF. The DNA of the CDR3 is TGTGCCAGCAGTGGGGACGGCTACGAGCGGTACTTC.

This chain links TRBV6-6 with TRBJ1-5; 11 bases align to TRBD1. Germline CDR1 is MNHNY and CDR2 is SVGAGI (reference sequence). Trimming took 4 bases from V and 5 from J; bases not matched to a gene: 7. This CDR3 region has 16 residues. In DNA, the CDR3 is TGTGCCAGCAGTTGGACAGGGGGCAGTGGTTATCAGCCCCAGCATTTT. The encoded protein is CASSWTGGSGYQPQHF.

The chain combines TRBV5-1 with TRBJ1-1; perhaps TRBD1 as D (6 bases). The CDR3 has 15 amino acids. Trimming took 3 bases from V and 4 from J, leaving 16 bases between them. Germline assignment: CDR1 SGHRS and CDR2 YFSETQ. The CDR3 reads CASSYTGTRSTEAFF. For the CDR3, the DNA is TGCGCCAGCAGCTATACAGGGACTCGGAGCACTGAAGCTTTCTTT.

Of note for this clonotype: At one boundary the junction diverges from the germline segment, which might be a read error. V is TRBV12-3 or TRBV12-4 and J is TRBJ2-4; 9 bases fit TRBD1. The CDR3 runs to 15 residues. The CDR3 reads CVSSRGQGRTREQYF. The CDR3 nucleotides are TGTGTCAGCAGCCGAGGACAGGGGCGTACAAGGGAGCAGTACTTC.

This clonotype showed up just a few times. The chain has TRBV4-1 and TRBJ2-7; D gene unclear. In germline, CDR1 is MGHRA, CDR2 YSYEKL. V lost 1 base, J lost 2 bases, and 9 bases lay in between. This CDR3 comprises 14 residues. The CDR3 protein is CASSQVAETYEQYF. The CDR3 region has the DNA TGCGCCAGCAGCCAAGTGGCGGAGACCTACGAGCAGTACTTC.

This chain links TRBV5-1 with TRBJ2-5, with D possibly being TRBD2 (5 bases). The germline V gene encodes CDR1 SGHRS and CDR2 YFSETQ. Trimming left V 0 bases short and J 11 bases short, with 23 bases between. There are 16 residues in the CDR3. The CDR3 DNA reads as TGCGCCAGCAGCTTGGAACCGGCGGGCCTTAGTCAGGAGCAGTACTTC. Translating it yields CASSLEPAGLSQEQYF.

CDR3 bases: TGTGCCACCAGTTCCGGGAACAGGAATGAGCAGTTCTTC. As protein: CATSSGNRNEQFF. The chain links TRBV24-1 to TRBJ2-1, with D perhaps TRBD1 or TRBD2 (5 bases each). Trimming took 6 bases from V and 7 from J, leaving 12 bases between them. The CDR3 sequence is 13 residues long. CDR1 KGHDR and CDR2 SFDVKD come from the germline V gene.